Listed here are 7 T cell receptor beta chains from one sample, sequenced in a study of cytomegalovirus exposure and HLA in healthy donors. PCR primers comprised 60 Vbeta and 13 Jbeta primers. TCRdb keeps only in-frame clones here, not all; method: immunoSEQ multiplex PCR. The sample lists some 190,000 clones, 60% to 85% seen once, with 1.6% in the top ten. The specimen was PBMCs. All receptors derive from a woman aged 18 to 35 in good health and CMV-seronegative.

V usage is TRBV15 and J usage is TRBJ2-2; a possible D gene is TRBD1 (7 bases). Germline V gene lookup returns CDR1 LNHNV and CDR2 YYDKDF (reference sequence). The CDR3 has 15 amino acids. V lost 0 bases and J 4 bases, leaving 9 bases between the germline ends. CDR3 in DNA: TGTGCCACCAGCAGAGACAGGGGGGTCACCGGGGAGCTGTTTTTT. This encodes CATSRDRGVTGELFF.

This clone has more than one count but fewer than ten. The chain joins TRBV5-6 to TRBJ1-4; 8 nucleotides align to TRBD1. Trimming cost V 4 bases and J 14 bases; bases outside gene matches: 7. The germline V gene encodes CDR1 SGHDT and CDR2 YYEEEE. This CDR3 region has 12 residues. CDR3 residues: CASSQGQGGLFF. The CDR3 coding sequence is TGTGCCAGCAGCCAAGGACAGGGAGGTCTGTTTTTT.

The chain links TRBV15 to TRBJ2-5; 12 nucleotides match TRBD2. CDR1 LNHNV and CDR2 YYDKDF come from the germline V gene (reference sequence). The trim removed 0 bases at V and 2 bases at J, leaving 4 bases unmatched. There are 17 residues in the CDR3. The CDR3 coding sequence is TGTGCCACCAGCAGAGAGCGGCTAGCGGGGGGGCAAGAGACCCAGTACTTC. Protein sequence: CATSRERLAGGQETQYF. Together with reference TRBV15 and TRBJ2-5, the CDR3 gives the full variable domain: DAMVIQNPRYQVTQFGKPVTLSCSQTLNHNVMYWYQQKSSQAPKLLFHYYDKDFNNEADTPDNFQSRRPNTSFCFLDIRSPGLGDTAMYLCATSRERLAGGQETQYFGPGTRLLVL.

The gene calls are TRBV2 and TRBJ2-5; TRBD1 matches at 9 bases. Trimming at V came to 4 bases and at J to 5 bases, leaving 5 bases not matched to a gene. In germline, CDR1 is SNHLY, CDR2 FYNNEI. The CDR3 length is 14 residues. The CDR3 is CASSVDRGLETQYF. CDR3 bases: TGTGCCAGCAGTGTGGACAGGGGACTGGAGACCCAGTACTTC.

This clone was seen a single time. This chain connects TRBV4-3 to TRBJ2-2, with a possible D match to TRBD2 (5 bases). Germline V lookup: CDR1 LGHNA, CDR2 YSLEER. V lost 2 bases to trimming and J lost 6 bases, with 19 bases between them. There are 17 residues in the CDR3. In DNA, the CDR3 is TGCGCCAGCAGCCAAAAAACGTCCGTAGTCGGGGCCGGGGAGCTGTTTTTT. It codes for CASSQKTSVVGAGELFF.

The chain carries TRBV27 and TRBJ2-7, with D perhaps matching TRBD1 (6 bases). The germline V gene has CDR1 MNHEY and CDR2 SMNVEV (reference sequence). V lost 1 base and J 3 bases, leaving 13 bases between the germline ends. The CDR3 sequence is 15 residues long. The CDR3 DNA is TGTGCCAGCAGTTTATTACGGACAGCCGACTACGAGCAGTACTTC. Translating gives CASSLLRTADYEQYF.

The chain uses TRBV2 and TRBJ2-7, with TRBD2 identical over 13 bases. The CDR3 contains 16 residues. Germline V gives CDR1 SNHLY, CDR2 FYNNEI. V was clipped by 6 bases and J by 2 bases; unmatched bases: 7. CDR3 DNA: TGTGCCAGCAGGGGGGGGACTAGCGGGACTCCCTACGAGCAGTACTTC. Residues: CASRGGTSGTPYEQYF.